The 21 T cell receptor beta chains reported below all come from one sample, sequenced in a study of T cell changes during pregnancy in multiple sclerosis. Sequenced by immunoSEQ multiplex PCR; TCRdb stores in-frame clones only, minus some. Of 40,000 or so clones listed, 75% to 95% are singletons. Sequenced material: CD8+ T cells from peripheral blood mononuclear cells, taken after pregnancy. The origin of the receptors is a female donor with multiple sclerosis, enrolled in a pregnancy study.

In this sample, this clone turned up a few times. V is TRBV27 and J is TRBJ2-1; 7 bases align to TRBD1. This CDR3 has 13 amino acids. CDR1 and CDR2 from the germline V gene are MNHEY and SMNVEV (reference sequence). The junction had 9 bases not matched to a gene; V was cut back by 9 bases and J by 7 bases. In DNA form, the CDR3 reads TGTGCCAGTATCGACAGGGCATGGAATGAGCAGTTCTTC. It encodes CASIDRAWNEQFF.

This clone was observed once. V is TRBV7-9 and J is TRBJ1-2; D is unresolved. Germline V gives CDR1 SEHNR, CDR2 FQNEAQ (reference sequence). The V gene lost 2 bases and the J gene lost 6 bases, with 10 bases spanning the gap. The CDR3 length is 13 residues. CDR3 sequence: CASSLSSGNGYTF. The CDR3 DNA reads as TGTGCCAGCAGCTTATCCTCCGGGAATGGCTACACCTTC.

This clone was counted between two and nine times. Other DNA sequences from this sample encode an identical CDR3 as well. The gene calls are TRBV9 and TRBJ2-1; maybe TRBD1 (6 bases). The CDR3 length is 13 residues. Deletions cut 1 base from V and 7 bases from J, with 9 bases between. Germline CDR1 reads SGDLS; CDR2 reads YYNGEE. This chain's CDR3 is CASSVSGVNEQFF. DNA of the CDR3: TGTGCCAGCAGCGTATCAGGGGTGAATGAGCAGTTCTTC.

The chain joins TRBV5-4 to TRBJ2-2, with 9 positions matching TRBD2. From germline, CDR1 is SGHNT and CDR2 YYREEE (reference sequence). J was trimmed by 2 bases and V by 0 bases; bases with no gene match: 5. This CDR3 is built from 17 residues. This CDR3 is CASSLEPLAGNTGELFF. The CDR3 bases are TGTGCCAGCAGCTTGGAGCCCCTAGCGGGAAACACCGGGGAGCTGTTTTTT.

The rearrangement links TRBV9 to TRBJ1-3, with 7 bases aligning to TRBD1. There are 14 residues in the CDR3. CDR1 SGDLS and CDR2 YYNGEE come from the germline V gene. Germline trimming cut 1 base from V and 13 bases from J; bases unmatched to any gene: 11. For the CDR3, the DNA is TGTGCCAGCAGCGTACAAGGACAGGCCAATGCGATATATTTT. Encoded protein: CASSVQGQANAIYF. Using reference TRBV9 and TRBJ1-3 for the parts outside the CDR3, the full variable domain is DSGVTQTPKHLITATGQRVTLRCSPRSGDLSVYWYQQSLDQGLQFLIQYYNGEERAKGNILERFSAQQFPDLHSELNLSSLELGDSALYFCASSVQGQANAIYFGEGSWLTVV.

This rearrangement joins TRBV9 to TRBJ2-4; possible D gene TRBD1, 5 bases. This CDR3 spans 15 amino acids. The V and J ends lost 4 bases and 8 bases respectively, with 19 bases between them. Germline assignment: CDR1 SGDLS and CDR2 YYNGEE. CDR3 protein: CASSPARAGLDIQYF. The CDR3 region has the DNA TGTGCCAGCAGCCCGGCCCGGGCAGGGCTGGACATTCAGTACTTC.

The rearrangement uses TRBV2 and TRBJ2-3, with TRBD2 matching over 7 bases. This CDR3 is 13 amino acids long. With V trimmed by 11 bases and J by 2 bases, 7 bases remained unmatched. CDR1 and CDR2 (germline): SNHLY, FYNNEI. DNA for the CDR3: TGTGCCGGCCGGGCGGGGGACACAGATACGCAGTATTTT. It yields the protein CAGRAGDTDTQYF.

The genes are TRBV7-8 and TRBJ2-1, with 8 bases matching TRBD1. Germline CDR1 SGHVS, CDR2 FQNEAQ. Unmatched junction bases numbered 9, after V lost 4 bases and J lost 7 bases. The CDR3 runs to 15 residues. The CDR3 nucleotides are TGTGCCAGCAGCTCTCCCCCGACAGGGGAGAATGAGCAGTTCTTC. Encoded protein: CASSSPPTGENEQFF.

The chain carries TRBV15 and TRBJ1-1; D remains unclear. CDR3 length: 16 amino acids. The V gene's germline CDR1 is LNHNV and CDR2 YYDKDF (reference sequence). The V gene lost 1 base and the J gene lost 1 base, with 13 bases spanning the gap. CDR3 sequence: CATSRVIRPGNTEAFF. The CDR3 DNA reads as TGTGCCACCAGCAGAGTTATCAGGCCTGGGAACACTGAAGCTTTCTTT.

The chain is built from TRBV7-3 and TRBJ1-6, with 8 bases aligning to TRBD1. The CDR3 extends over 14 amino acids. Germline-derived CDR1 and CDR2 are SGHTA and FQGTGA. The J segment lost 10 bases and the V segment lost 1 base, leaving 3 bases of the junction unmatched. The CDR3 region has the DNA TGTGCCAGCAGCTTAATGGACAGGGAGTCACCCCTCCACTTT. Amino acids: CASSLMDRESPLHF.

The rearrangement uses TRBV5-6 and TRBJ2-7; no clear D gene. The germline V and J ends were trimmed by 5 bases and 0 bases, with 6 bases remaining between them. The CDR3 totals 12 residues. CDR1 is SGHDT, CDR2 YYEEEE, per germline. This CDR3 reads CASSASSYEQYF. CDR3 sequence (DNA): TGTGCCAGCAGTGCGAGCTCCTACGAGCAGTACTTC.

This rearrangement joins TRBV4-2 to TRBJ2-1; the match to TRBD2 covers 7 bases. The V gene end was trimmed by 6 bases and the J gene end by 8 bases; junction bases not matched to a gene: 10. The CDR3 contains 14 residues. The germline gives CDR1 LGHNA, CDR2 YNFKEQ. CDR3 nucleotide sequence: TGTGCCAGCAGTGGCGCGGGAGCATTGGATGAGCAGTTCTTC. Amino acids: CASSGAGALDEQFF.

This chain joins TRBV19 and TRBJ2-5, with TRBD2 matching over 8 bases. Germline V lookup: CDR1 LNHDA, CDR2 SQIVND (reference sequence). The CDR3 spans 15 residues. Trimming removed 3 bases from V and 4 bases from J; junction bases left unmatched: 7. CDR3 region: CASSIGALAGETQYF. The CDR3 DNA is TGTGCCAGTAGTATTGGGGCCCTAGCGGGAGAGACCCAGTACTTC.

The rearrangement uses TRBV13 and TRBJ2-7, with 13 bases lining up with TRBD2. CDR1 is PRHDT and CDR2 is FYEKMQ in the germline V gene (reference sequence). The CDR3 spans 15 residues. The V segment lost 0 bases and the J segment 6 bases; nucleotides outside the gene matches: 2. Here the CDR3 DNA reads TGTGCCAGCAGCTTAGGCACTAGCGGGGGGGTCGAGCAGTACTTC. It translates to CASSLGTSGGVEQYF.

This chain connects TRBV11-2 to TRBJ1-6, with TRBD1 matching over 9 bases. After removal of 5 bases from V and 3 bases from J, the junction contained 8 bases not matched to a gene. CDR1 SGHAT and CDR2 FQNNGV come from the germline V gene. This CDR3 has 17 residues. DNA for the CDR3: TGTGCCAGCAGCGAACTACAGGGGGCATTCTATAATTCACCCCTCCACTTT. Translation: CASSELQGAFYNSPLHF. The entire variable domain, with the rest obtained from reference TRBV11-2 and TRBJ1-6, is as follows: EAGVAQSPRYKIIEKRQSVAFWCNPISGHATLYWYQQILGQGPKLLIQFQNNGVVDDSQLPKDRFSAERLKGVDSTLKIQPAKLEDSAVYLCASSELQGAFYNSPLHFGNGTRLTVT.

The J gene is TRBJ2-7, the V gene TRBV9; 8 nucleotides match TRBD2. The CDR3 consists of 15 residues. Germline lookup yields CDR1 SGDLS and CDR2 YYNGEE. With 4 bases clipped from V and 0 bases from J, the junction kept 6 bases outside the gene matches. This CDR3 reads CASSPSGSSSYEQYF. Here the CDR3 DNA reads TGTGCCAGCAGCCCTAGCGGGTCGAGCTCCTACGAGCAGTACTTC.

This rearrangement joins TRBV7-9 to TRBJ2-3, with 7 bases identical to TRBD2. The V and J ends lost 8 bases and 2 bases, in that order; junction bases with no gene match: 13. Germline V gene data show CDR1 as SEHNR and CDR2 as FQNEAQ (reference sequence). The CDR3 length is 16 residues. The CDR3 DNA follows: TGTGCCAGCCCCCATGGGGAGACTAGCTCCACAGATACGCAGTATTTT. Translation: CASPHGETSSTDTQYF.

CDR3 loop: CAVWTGWRNSPLHF. The CDR3 nucleotides read TGTGCCGTCTGGACAGGGTGGAGGAATTCACCCCTCCACTTT. V usage is TRBV10-3 and J usage is TRBJ1-6, with 8 positions matching TRBD1. This CDR3 is built from 14 residues. The J segment lost 7 bases and the V segment lost 11 bases, leaving 10 bases of the junction unmatched. CDR1 is ENHRY, CDR2 SYGVKD, per germline.

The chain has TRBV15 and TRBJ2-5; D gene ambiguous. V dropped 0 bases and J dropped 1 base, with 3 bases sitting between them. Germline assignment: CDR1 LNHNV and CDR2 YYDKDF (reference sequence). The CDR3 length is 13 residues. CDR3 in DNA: TGTGCCACCAGCAGAGACGGCCAAGAGACCCAGTACTTC. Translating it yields CATSRDGQETQYF.

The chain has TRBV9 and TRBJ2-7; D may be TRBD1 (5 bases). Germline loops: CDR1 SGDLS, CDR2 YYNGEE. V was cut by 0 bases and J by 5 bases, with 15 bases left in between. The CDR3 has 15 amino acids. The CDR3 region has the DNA TGTGCCAGCAGCGTAGAGGGCAGGGCTGTGAACGAGCAGTACTTC. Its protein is CASSVEGRAVNEQYF.

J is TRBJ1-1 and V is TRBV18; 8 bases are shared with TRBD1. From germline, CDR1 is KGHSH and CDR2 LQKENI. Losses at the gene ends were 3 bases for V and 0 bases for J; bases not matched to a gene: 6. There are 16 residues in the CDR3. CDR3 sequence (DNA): TGTGCCAGCTCACCCGGACAGGGAAGGGTGAACACTGAAGCTTTCTTT. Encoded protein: CASSPGQGRVNTEAFF.